This T cell receptor (beta chain) was found in a study of blood T cells in healthy people across ages. Study-level results: Diversity of TCR beta per million T cells declined in a roughly linear way with age.

Worth noting for this clonotype: Its antigen is unidentified.

Healthy Caucasian individuals from Russia aged roughly 6 to 95 served as donors. Donors gave about 10 milliliters of peripheral blood apiece. Extractions gave at least 5 micrograms of total RNA per sample. The germline V gene has CDR1 SGHRS and CDR2 YFSETQ. The CDR3 has 17 residues. V dropped 1 base and J dropped 0 bases, with 16 bases sitting between them. The second PCR ran about 6 to 12 cycles with a sample-barcoded 5' primer and J-beta primers. Via MiXCR, TCRdb re-called the 5' RACE reads, giving one row per CDR3 protein. The table shows 1.8 million or so distinct CDR3 sequences, with about two fifths occurring only once.

The material sequenced was blood. The receptor's source is a human donor in good health. The chain combines TRBV5-1 with TRBJ1-2; unclear D gene. The CDR3 here is CASSLRELKTSNYGYTF. The CDR3 nucleotides are TGCGCCAGCAGCTTGAGAGAACTAAAAACTTCTAACTATGGCTACACCTTC.